This T cell receptor (beta chain) was obtained from a study of CD8 T cells in Susac syndrome. Random hexamers primed reverse transcription of about 0.5 to 1 ug RNA. Amplification of TCR beta CDR3 by immunoSEQ multiplex PCR spanned 54 Vbeta and 13 Jbeta. TCRdb independently ran MiXCR on the immunoSEQ multiplex PCR reads; one entry per CDR3 protein. This table has some 300,000 distinct CDR3 sequences, over 75% appearing once. Study-wide points: Acknowledgment was made by the study that its TCR sequencing and HLA analysis involved a relatively small number of individuals.

In the case of this clonotype: The antigen is not known.

Sequencing of TCR beta drew on CD8+ and CD4+ T cells from blood. TEMRA cells were enriched by FACS, and CD4+ and CD8+ T cells were negatively isolated. Sequencing input: CD8+ T cells from PBMCs. This clonotype was obtained from a human donor with multiple sclerosis.

CDR3 sequence (DNA): TGCGCCAGCAGTGAGCAGTCCGGGGAGCTGTTTTTT. Translated, it gives CASSEQSGELFF. V usage is TRBV10-1 and J usage is TRBJ2-2; no definite D call. Per the germline V gene, CDR1 is WNHNN and CDR2 is SYGVQD (reference sequence). The CDR3 sequence is 12 residues long. V lost 2 bases and J 6 bases, leaving 4 bases between the germline ends.